Below, 23 T cell receptor beta chains from the same sample are listed, as sequenced in a study of blood T cell repertoires in COVID-19. Only in-frame clones appear in the TCRdb table, and some are missing; sequencing was by immunoSEQ multiplex PCR. The sample contains around 200,000 clones, approximately 87% of which appear only once. The sample was PBMCs or T cells enriched from blood (not recorded which). The receptors here all came from a woman aged 45-65 years in a cohort exposed to, infected with or recovered from COVID-19 (not recorded which).

CDR3 nucleotide sequence: TGTGCCAGCAGCCCGCAGGGGGGATCTGGAAACACCATATATTTT. It specifies CASSPQGGSGNTIYF. The chain recombines TRBV7-9 with TRBJ1-3; 7 positions agree with TRBD1. Germline CDR1 reads SEHNR; CDR2 reads FQNEAQ (reference sequence). The trim removed 5 bases at V and 1 base at J, leaving 5 bases unmatched. This CDR3 contains 15 residues.

The chain uses TRBV27 and TRBJ1-1; D possibly corresponds to TRBD1 (5 bases). V was shortened by 7 bases and J by 4 bases, with 16 bases between the two germline ends. Per the germline V gene, CDR1 is MNHEY and CDR2 is SMNVEV (reference sequence). The CDR3 runs 14 residues. The DNA for the CDR3 is TGTGCCAGCATGAGTATACCGGGGGGCACTGAAGCTTTCTTT. This translates into CASMSIPGGTEAFF.

The chain recombines TRBV9 with TRBJ2-2; 10 positions match TRBD2. J lost 5 bases, V lost 0 bases, and 1 base had no gene match. There are 15 residues in the CDR3. Germline V gene data show CDR1 as SGDLS and CDR2 as YYNGEE. The chain's CDR3 is CASSVGAGGTGELFF. CDR3 sequence (DNA): TGTGCCAGCAGCGTAGGAGCGGGGGGGACCGGGGAGCTGTTTTTT.

The chain has TRBV11-2 and TRBJ1-1; TRBD1 matches 8 bases. V shed 2 bases and J 8 bases; nucleotides not matched to a gene: 10. CDR3 length: 15 residues. Germline-derived CDR1 and CDR2 are SGHAT and FQNNGV. CDR3 coding DNA: TGTGCCAGCAGCTTAATTCTCGGACAGGGCGGAGAAGCTTTCTTT. Translating it yields CASSLILGQGGEAFF.

The chain carries TRBV4-2 and TRBJ1-2; a possible D gene is TRBD1 (6 bases). CDR1 and CDR2 (germline): LGHNA, YNFKEQ. Trimming removed 4 bases at V and 6 bases at J, with 15 bases between. The CDR3 has 14 residues. The CDR3 DNA is TGTGCCAGCAGCCTAGACGGGACAAAGGATGGCTACACCTTC. Its protein product is CASSLDGTKDGYTF.

The V and J genes are TRBV4-2 and TRBJ1-2, with D possibly TRBD1 on 5 matching bases. Germline assignment: CDR1 LGHNA and CDR2 YNFKEQ. V lost 1 base, J lost 4 bases, and 10 bases lay in between. The CDR3 is 14 residues long. This CDR3 reads CASSQGQGSYGYTF. The CDR3 region has the DNA TGTGCCAGCAGCCAAGGCCAGGGCAGCTATGGCTACACCTTC.

The chain combines TRBV5-4 with TRBJ1-2; 10 nucleotides agree with TRBD1. V shed 4 bases and J 6 bases; nucleotides not matched to a gene: 12. The CDR3 extends over 16 amino acids. CDR1 is SGHNT and CDR2 is YYREEE in the germline V gene (reference sequence). The CDR3 DNA is TGTGCCAGCAGCCCCCGACAGGGGGCGATAAGTGATGGCTACACCTTC. Protein sequence: CASSPRQGAISDGYTF.

V and J are TRBV7-2 and TRBJ2-7, with 8 bases lining up with TRBD2. The CDR3 extends over 15 amino acids. Trimming cost V 5 bases and J 7 bases; bases outside gene matches: 13. The germline CDR1 and CDR2 sequences are SGHTA and FQGNSA. This CDR3 is CASSLAGTSVREQYF. The CDR3 DNA reads as TGTGCCAGCAGCCTCGCCGGGACTAGTGTGAGGGAGCAGTACTTC.

V is TRBV24-1 and J is TRBJ2-5; D may be TRBD1 (5 bases). Trimming stripped 9 bases from V and 7 bases from J, with 20 bases between. CDR3 size: 14 residues. Germline lookup yields CDR1 KGHDR and CDR2 SFDVKD. The CDR3 spells CATLTSGIKRTQYF. The CDR3 nucleotides read TGTGCCACCCTGACCTCAGGGATCAAGCGGACCCAGTACTTC.

V gene TRBV6-5 combines with J gene TRBJ2-3; TRBD2 aligns across 10 bases. The V segment lost 6 bases and the J segment 3 bases; nucleotides outside the gene matches: 6. CDR1 is MNHEY and CDR2 is SVGAGI in the germline V gene. The CDR3 totals 15 residues. CDR3 protein: CASRSPGLATDTQYF. The CDR3 region has the DNA TGTGCCAGCAGGTCTCCGGGACTAGCGACAGATACGCAGTATTTT.

The CDR3 here is CASSFGTGVQPQHF. Here the CDR3 DNA reads TGTGCCAGTAGCTTCGGGACAGGGGTACAGCCCCAGCATTTT. The chain couples TRBV19 to TRBJ1-5, with 10 bases fitting TRBD1. CDR1 is LNHDA, CDR2 SQIVND, per germline (reference sequence). V trimming: 6 bases; J trimming: 7 bases; junction bases outside the gene matches: 6. This CDR3 is built from 14 residues.

The chain combines TRBV7-3 with TRBJ2-7; D unclear. Trimming left V 3 bases short and J 8 bases short, with 5 bases between. This CDR3 contains 10 residues. Germline V gene lookup returns CDR1 SGHTA and CDR2 FQGTGA. The CDR3 loop is CASSLEQQYF. Written as DNA, the CDR3 is TGTGCCAGCAGCTTGGAGCAGCAGTACTTC.

The genes are TRBV18 and TRBJ2-6; TRBD2 aligns across 7 bases. Germline CDR1 and CDR2: KGHSH and LQKENI. The CDR3 has 14 amino acids. The junction had 2 bases not matched to a gene; V was cut back by 8 bases and J by 1 base. The CDR3 is CASTRESGANVLTF. As DNA, the CDR3 is TGTGCCAGCACGCGGGAGTCTGGGGCCAACGTCCTGACTTTC.

The V gene is TRBV6-5, the J gene TRBJ1-3; D is ambiguous. Trimming took 2 bases from V and 1 from J, leaving 9 bases between them. The CDR3 sequence is 15 residues long. CDR1 MNHEY and CDR2 SVGAGI come from the germline V gene. The CDR3 bases are TGTGCCAGCAGTTACCGTTGGAGTTCTGGAAACACCATATATTTT. It codes for CASSYRWSSGNTIYF.

The V gene is TRBV25-1, the J gene TRBJ1-6, with a weak D call TRBD1 (5 bases). In germline, CDR1 is MGHDK, CDR2 SYGVNS. Trimming took off 9 bases at V and 7 bases at J, with 16 bases between the two ends. This CDR3 contains 14 residues. This chain's CDR3 is CASGADRANSPLHF. Written as DNA, the CDR3 is TGTGCCAGTGGAGCTGACAGAGCGAATTCACCCCTCCACTTT. Full variable domain (rest looked up from reference TRBV25-1 and TRBJ1-6): EADIYQTPRYLVIGTGKKITLECSQTMGHDKMYWYQQDPGMELHLIHYSYGVNSTEKGDLSSESTVSRIRTEHFPLTLESARPSHTSQYLCASGADRANSPLHFGNGTRLTVT.

This chain connects TRBV7-2 to TRBJ2-7; TRBD2 matches 11 bases. The germline V gene has CDR1 SGHTA and CDR2 FQGNSA. With V trimmed by 1 base and J by 2 bases, 7 bases remained unmatched. The CDR3 has 17 residues. In DNA form, the CDR3 reads TGTGCCAGCAGCTTAGGGGCACTAGCGGGGGATACCTACGAGCAGTACTTC. Translating gives CASSLGALAGDTYEQYF.

V is TRBV27 and J is TRBJ2-3; TRBD2 aligns across 9 bases. In germline, CDR1 is MNHEY, CDR2 SMNVEV (reference sequence). The CDR3 is made up of 19 amino acids. V lost 2 bases and J lost 0; bases outside the gene matches: 12. CDR3 protein: CASSLGWGSGGLSTDTQYF. The CDR3 DNA is TGTGCCAGCAGTTTAGGTTGGGGTAGCGGGGGACTTAGCACAGATACGCAGTATTTT.

The V gene is TRBV28, the J gene TRBJ2-3, with D possibly TRBD2 on 7 matching bases. V was shortened by 3 bases and J by 4 bases, with 14 bases between the two germline ends. Germline V gene lookup returns CDR1 MDHEN and CDR2 SYDVKM. The CDR3 consists of 15 residues. The CDR3 protein is CASSFEAGAPDTQYF. DNA of the CDR3: TGTGCCAGCAGTTTCGAGGCGGGGGCGCCAGATACGCAGTATTTT.

The chain employs TRBV7-9 and TRBJ2-7, with D possibly being TRBD1 (5 bases). CDR1 and CDR2 (germline): SEHNR, FQNEAQ (reference sequence). Trimming pared 3 bases from V and 0 bases from J, leaving 12 bases between. The CDR3 covers 15 residues. The CDR3 reads CASSFDSWSSYEQYF. Here the CDR3 DNA reads TGTGCCAGCAGCTTTGACAGTTGGAGCTCCTACGAGCAGTACTTC.

V and J are TRBV5-1 and TRBJ2-3; 10 bases are a match to TRBD1. The junction had 8 bases not matched to a gene; V was cut back by 4 bases and J by 9 bases. This CDR3 has 14 amino acids. Germline V gives CDR1 SGHRS, CDR2 YFSETQ. CDR3 sequence reads: CASSMDRGKPTQYF. The DNA for the CDR3 is TGCGCCAGCAGCATGGACAGGGGGAAGCCGACGCAGTATTTT.

The rearrangement joins TRBV7-2 to TRBJ2-3, with 14 bases matching TRBD2. Germline V gives CDR1 SGHTA, CDR2 FQGNSA. Germline trimming cut 1 base from V and 6 bases from J; bases unmatched to any gene: 6. CDR3 size: 17 residues. CDR3 bases: TGTGCCAGCAGCTTAGAGGGACTAGCGGGGGTAGGGGATACGCAGTATTTT. Translation: CASSLEGLAGVGDTQYF.

This clone was observed a single time. The J gene is TRBJ2-3, the V gene TRBV5-6; 13 bases are a match to TRBD2. J lost 4 bases, V lost 6 bases, and 8 bases had no gene match. Germline V CDR1 and CDR2: SGHDT, YYEEEE. This CDR3 has 16 residues. The CDR3 is CASTLTGLAGSDTQYF. The CDR3, as DNA: TGTGCCAGCACCCTCACGGGACTAGCGGGATCAGATACGCAGTATTTT.

The V and J genes are TRBV7-9 and TRBJ1-1; 7 bases agree with TRBD1. The CDR3 runs 12 residues. Trimming at V came to 5 bases and at J to 10 bases, leaving 7 bases not matched to a gene. The germline V gene has CDR1 SEHNR and CDR2 FQNEAQ (reference sequence). The CDR3 is CASSPDRSPAFF. In DNA, the CDR3 is TGTGCCAGCAGCCCGGACAGGTCTCCAGCTTTCTTT.